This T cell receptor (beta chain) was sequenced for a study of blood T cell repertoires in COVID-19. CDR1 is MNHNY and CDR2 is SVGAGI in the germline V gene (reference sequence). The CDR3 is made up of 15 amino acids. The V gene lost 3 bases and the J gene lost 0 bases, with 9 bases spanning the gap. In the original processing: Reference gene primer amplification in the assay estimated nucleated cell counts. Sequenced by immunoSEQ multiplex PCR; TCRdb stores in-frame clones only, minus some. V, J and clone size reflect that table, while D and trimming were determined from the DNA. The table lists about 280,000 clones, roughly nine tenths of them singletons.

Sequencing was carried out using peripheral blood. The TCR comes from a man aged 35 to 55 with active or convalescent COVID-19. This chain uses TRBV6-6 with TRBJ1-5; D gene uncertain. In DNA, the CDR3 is TGTGCCAGCAGTTATGGTACAGATAGCAATCAGCCCCAGCATTTT. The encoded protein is CASSYGTDSNQPQHF.